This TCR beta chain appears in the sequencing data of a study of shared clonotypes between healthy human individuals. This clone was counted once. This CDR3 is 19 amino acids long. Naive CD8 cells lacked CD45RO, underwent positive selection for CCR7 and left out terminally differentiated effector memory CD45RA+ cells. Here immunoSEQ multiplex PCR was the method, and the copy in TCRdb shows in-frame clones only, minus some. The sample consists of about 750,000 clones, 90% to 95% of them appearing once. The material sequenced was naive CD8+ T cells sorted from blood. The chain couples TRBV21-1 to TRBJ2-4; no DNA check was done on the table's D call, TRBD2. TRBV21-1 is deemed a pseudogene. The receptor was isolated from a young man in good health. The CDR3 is CASSSHGGEREREKNIQYF. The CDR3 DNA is TGTGCCAGCAGCTCTCACGGAGGGGAGCGGGAGAGGGAGAAAAACATTCAGTACTTC.